The 9 T cell receptor beta chains listed next were all sequenced from one sample in a study of blood T cell repertoires in COVID-19. TCRdb's copy holds only in-frame clones and misses some; the assay was immunoSEQ multiplex PCR. The sample contains some 11,000 clones, about four fifths of which appear only once. Source material: peripheral blood. Source of these receptors: a man aged 45-60 years with active COVID-19.

About this clone: The germline gene is not matched at one end of the junction; a read error may be the cause. The rearrangement uses TRBV4-1 and TRBJ2-5; 7 nucleotides agree with TRBD1. There are 13 residues in the CDR3. Germline-derived CDR1 and CDR2 are MGHRA and YSYEKL. CDR3 protein: CASSGTEGSPKNF. The CDR3, as DNA: TGCGCCAGCTCCGGGACAGAGGGGAGCCCCAAGAACTTC.

The V gene is TRBV7-8, the J gene TRBJ2-7; 12 bases line up with TRBD2. The CDR3 spans 15 residues. Germline loops: CDR1 SGHVS, CDR2 FQNEAQ. V was clipped by 1 base and J by 5 bases; unmatched bases: 3. CDR3 DNA sequence: TGTGCCAGCAGCTTAGGCCCTAGCGGGAGGGACGAGCAGTACTTC. Translated: CASSLGPSGRDEQYF.

V and J are TRBV5-1 and TRBJ1-5; TRBD1 is a possible D gene (5 bases). V lost 4 bases to trimming and J lost 0 bases, with 11 bases between them. The CDR3 runs to 15 residues. CDR1 SGHRS and CDR2 YFSETQ come from the germline V gene. CDR3 sequence reads: CASSTEGNSNQPQHF. The CDR3 region has the DNA TGCGCCAGCAGCACGGAGGGGAATAGCAATCAGCCCCAGCATTTT.

This sequence joins TRBV7-9 and TRBJ1-2; D is ambiguous. The germline V and J ends were trimmed by 5 bases and 0 bases, with 13 bases remaining between them. Germline CDR1 SEHNR, CDR2 FQNEAQ (reference sequence). This CDR3 is built from 15 residues. The CDR3 DNA reads TGTGCCAGCAGCGGGCGGGGTTTGGCTAACTATGGCTACACCTTC. Translating it yields CASSGRGLANYGYTF.

This chain connects TRBV6-6 to TRBJ2-3; 11 bases match TRBD1. The CDR3 runs 15 residues. V dropped 5 bases and J dropped 5; count of bases not matched to a gene: 6. Germline V lookup: CDR1 MNHNY, CDR2 SVGAGI (reference sequence). The CDR3 sequence: CASSQDRGLVDTQYF. The CDR3 DNA reads TGTGCCAGCAGTCAGGACAGGGGGCTTGTAGATACGCAGTATTTT.

V gene TRBV23-1 combines with J gene TRBJ2-7; TRBD2 aligns across 15 bases. TRBV23-1 counts as an open reading frame of uncertain function. V trimming: 6 bases; J trimming: 6 bases; junction bases outside the gene matches: 9. The CDR3 is 16 amino acids. In nucleotides, the CDR3 is TGCGCCAGCAGCCGACCCCCGGGACTAGCGGGAGGCGAGCAGTACTTC. It encodes CASSRPPGLAGGEQYF.

The V gene is TRBV30, the J gene TRBJ1-1; D is ambiguous. Germline lookup yields CDR1 GTSNPN and CDR2 SVGIG (reference sequence). The CDR3 sequence is 11 residues long. Trimming removed 5 bases from V and 1 base from J, with 5 bases in between. The CDR3: CAWDSNTEAFF. DNA of the CDR3: TGTGCCTGGGACTCGAACACTGAAGCTTTCTTT.

The V call is TRBV9, the J call TRBJ2-4; tentative D call: TRBD2 (7 bases). CDR3 size: 15 residues. CDR1 and CDR2 (germline): SGDLS, YYNGEE. The V and J ends lost 4 bases and 7 bases respectively, with 18 bases between them. CDR3 residues: CASSPARGAGNIQYF. CDR3 DNA: TGTGCCAGCAGCCCAGCACGGGGGGCTGGGAACATTCAGTACTTC.

The chain links TRBV27 to TRBJ2-7; 12 bases agree with TRBD1. The CDR3 contains 16 residues. After removal of 2 bases from V and 5 bases from J, the junction contained 7 bases not matched to a gene. Germline V lookup: CDR1 MNHEY, CDR2 SMNVEV (reference sequence). The CDR3: CASSLLGGDRGHEQYF. The CDR3 coding sequence is TGTGCCAGCAGTTTACTCGGGGGGGACAGGGGGCACGAGCAGTACTTC.